The source of this T cell receptor beta chain is a study of T cell repertoires in cytomegalovirus infection. This CDR3 has 11 residues. Germline V CDR1 and CDR2: DFQATT, SNEGSKA (reference sequence). V was trimmed by 0 bases and J by 4 bases, leaving 3 bases between them. This clonotype was seen more than once but under ten times. In TCRdb, the reads were re-called with MiXCR into one record per CDR3 protein. Of just over 150,000 distinct CDR3 sequences listed, roughly a quarter are singletons. What was sequenced was PBMCs. J is TRBJ1-2 and V is TRBV20-1; D is undetermined. The origin of this receptor is a human donor in good health (CMV status not recorded). Some clones in this sample may be carry-over from other donors' samples. CDR3 nucleotide sequence: TGCAGTGCTAGAGACCGCTATGGCTACACCTTC. Its translation: CSARDRYGYTF.